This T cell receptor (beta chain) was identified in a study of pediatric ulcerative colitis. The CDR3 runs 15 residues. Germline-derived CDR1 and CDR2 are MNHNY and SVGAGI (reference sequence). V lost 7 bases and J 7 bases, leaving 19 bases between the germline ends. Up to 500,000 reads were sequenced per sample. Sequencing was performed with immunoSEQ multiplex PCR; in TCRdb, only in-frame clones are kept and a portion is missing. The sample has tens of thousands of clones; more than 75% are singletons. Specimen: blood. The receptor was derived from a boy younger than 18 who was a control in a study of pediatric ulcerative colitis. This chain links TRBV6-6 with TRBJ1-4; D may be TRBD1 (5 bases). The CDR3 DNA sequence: TGTGCCAGCACCCTCCGGGGAGGGGCGGGTGAAAAACTGTTTTTT. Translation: CASTLRGGAGEKLFF.